One and the same sample provided the 15 T cell receptor beta chains below, sequenced in a study of blood T cell repertoires in COVID-19. TCRdb's copy holds only in-frame clones and misses some; the assay was immunoSEQ multiplex PCR. The repertoire holds 10,000 to 15,000 clones, with 65% to 80% as singletons. The sample was peripheral blood. All receptors derive from a man aged 55 to 69 with COVID-19, enrolled during active disease.

The V call is TRBV9, the J call TRBJ2-3, with D possibly being TRBD1 (5 bases). The CDR3 contains 12 residues. The germline V and J ends were trimmed by 3 bases and 5 bases, with 7 bases remaining between them. Germline V gene sequence: CDR1 SGDLS, CDR2 YYNGEE. The CDR3 sequence: CASSAQGDTQYF. The CDR3 DNA reads TGTGCCAGCAGCGCCCAGGGAGATACGCAGTATTTT.

This sequence joins TRBV10-3 and TRBJ2-4; a possible D gene is TRBD2 (6 bases). The CDR3 is 13 amino acids. Germline CDR1 is ENHRY and CDR2 is SYGVKD. Deletions cut 7 bases from V and 1 base from J, with 8 bases between. The CDR3 loop is CAIMLAAKNIQYF. The CDR3 coding sequence is TGTGCCATCATGCTAGCGGCCAAAAACATTCAGTACTTC.

CDR3 amino acids: CASSSLAGGENEQFF. CDR3 nucleotides: TGTGCCAGTAGTTCCTTAGCGGGAGGGGAGAATGAGCAGTTCTTC. This chain uses TRBV19 with TRBJ2-1, with 11 nucleotides matching TRBD2. J was trimmed by 7 bases and V by 5 bases; bases with no gene match: 7. The germline V gene has CDR1 LNHDA and CDR2 SQIVND (reference sequence). The CDR3 runs 15 residues.

CDR3 in DNA: TGTGCCAGCAGCCTCAAGGGGGGGGTCGGGAATCAGCCCCAGCATTTT. Protein product: CASSLKGGVGNQPQHF. This rearrangement joins TRBV5-5 to TRBJ1-5; a possible D gene is TRBD1 (6 bases). CDR1 is SGHKS, CDR2 YYEKEE, per germline (reference sequence). V gave up 4 bases and J gave up 4 bases, with 18 bases separating them. The CDR3 contains 16 residues.

The chain employs TRBV27 and TRBJ1-6; 7 nucleotides agree with TRBD1. CDR1 and CDR2 (germline): MNHEY, SMNVEV (reference sequence). The length of the CDR3 is 14 residues. J lost 14 bases, V lost 5 bases, and 12 bases had no gene match. The CDR3 here is CASSAGTEVGSLHF. CDR3 nucleotide sequence: TGTGCCAGCAGTGCCGGGACAGAGGTTGGCTCCCTCCACTTT.

Within the sample, this clone is medium-sized (0.01 to 0.1%). It may be a read error: a sequence one base away is much more abundant. The sample carries other DNA sequences with the same CDR3. The CDR3 DNA reads TGTGCCAGCCGCTTAGGGGGCGGAGCGGGGGGCGCATCCTACGAGCAGTACTTC. This translates into CASRLGGGAGGASYEQYF. The chain is built from TRBV7-9 and TRBJ2-7; TRBD2 matches at 9 bases. Germline assignment: CDR1 SEHNR and CDR2 FQNEAQ (reference sequence). The CDR3 has 18 residues.

The chain is built from TRBV18 and TRBJ1-5, with D possibly matching TRBD1 (5 bases). The CDR3 length is 16 residues. Trimming cost V 2 bases and J 0 bases, with 11 bases left between them. In germline, CDR1 is KGHSH, CDR2 LQKENI. The CDR3 sequence: CASSPDSSYSNQPQHF. The CDR3 DNA follows: TGTGCCAGCTCACCAGACAGCAGTTATAGCAATCAGCCCCAGCATTTT.

This chain connects TRBV30 to TRBJ1-4; D might be TRBD1 (5 bases). V was clipped by 4 bases and J by 4 bases, with 16 bases between them. Germline assignment: CDR1 GTSNPN and CDR2 SVGIG (reference sequence). This CDR3 is built from 15 residues. CDR3 region: CAWTQDSDINEKLFF. The CDR3, as DNA: TGTGCCTGGACCCAAGACAGTGATATTAATGAAAAACTGTTTTTT.

The V call is TRBV5-8, the J call TRBJ1-6; a weak D match, TRBD1 (6 bases). Trimming removed 0 bases from V and 9 bases from J, with 16 bases in between. Per the germline V gene, CDR1 is SGHTS and CDR2 is YDEGEE. This CDR3 is built from 16 residues. Written as DNA, the CDR3 is TGTGCCAGCAGCTTGGTAGGGGGAACGTTCAGTTCACCCCTCCACTTT. It yields the protein CASSLVGGTFSSPLHF.

The genes are TRBV4-2 and TRBJ2-5, with D possibly matching TRBD1 (7 bases). Germline V gives CDR1 LGHNA, CDR2 YNFKEQ. V lost 3 bases and J 7 bases, leaving 18 bases between the germline ends. The CDR3 spans 15 residues. DNA of the CDR3: TGTGCCAGCAGCCACGGGCAGGGGGAGGAAGTGACCCAGTACTTC. Its translation: CASSHGQGEEVTQYF.

The rearrangement joins TRBV6-2 or TRBV6-3 to TRBJ2-5, with D possibly matching TRBD2 (5 bases). V lost 4 bases to trimming and J lost 3 bases, with 15 bases between them. This CDR3 comprises 15 residues. Per germline, CDR1 MNHEY and CDR2 SVGEGT. The CDR3 is CASSSDWRVKETQYF. DNA for the CDR3: TGTGCCAGCAGTTCCGACTGGCGGGTGAAAGAGACCCAGTACTTC.

This chain links TRBV11-2 with TRBJ2-5, with no clear D. This CDR3 region has 14 residues. CDR1 and CDR2 from the germline V gene are SGHAT and FQNNGV. The V and J ends lost 1 base and 1 base respectively, with 7 bases between them. The CDR3 DNA reads as TGTGCCAGCAGCTTAGTGACTGGCCAAGAGACCCAGTACTTC. It translates to CASSLVTGQETQYF. Filled out from reference TRBV11-2 and TRBJ2-5, the complete variable domain reads EAGVAQSPRYKIIEKRQSVAFWCNPISGHATLYWYQQILGQGPKLLIQFQNNGVVDDSQLPKDRFSAERLKGVDSTLKIQPAKLEDSAVYLCASSLVTGQETQYFGPGTRLLVL.

J is TRBJ2-7 and V is TRBV7-2; 7 bases map to TRBD2. The CDR3 has 14 residues. Per the germline V gene, CDR1 is SGHTA and CDR2 is FQGNSA. V shed 0 bases, J shed 3 bases, and the junction held 2 bases outside the gene matches. This chain's CDR3 is CASSLAGGRYEQYV. In DNA form, the CDR3 reads TGTGCCAGCAGCTTAGCGGGAGGGCGCTACGAGCAGTACGTC.

The CDR3 DNA reads TGTGCCAGCAGTTACGAGGGAGGACCCGGGGAGCTGTTTTTT. The encoded protein is CASSYEGGPGELFF. V and J are TRBV6-5 and TRBJ2-2, with D maybe TRBD2 (6 bases). Germline CDR1 MNHEY, CDR2 SVGAGI. This CDR3 is 14 amino acids long. The ends were cut back, 2 bases at V and 6 bases at J, with 10 bases in the middle.

This clone occurred once. The chain carries TRBV10-3 and TRBJ2-2, with TRBD2 identical over 8 bases. The V and J ends lost 3 bases and 9 bases, in that order; junction bases with no gene match: 3. Germline values: CDR1 ENHRY, CDR2 SYGVKD. The CDR3 runs 13 residues. For the CDR3, the DNA is TGTGCCATCAGTGAAGCGGGAGATCGGGAGCTGTTTTTT. It is translated as CAISEAGDRELFF.